This T cell receptor beta chain is from a study of blood T cells in healthy people across ages (dated by TCRdb to the mid-2010s). At the level of the whole study: In model experiments, roughly one uniquely barcoded TCR beta cDNA molecule per two T cells was captured by template switching. The study analyzed two additional independent replicas of 1 million unique cDNA reads from the same blood draw for two donors, one aged 18 to 29 and one aged 80 or older. The donors were divided into four age groups: young (average roughly 17 years), middle-aged (about 39), aged (under 70) and long-lived (roughly 86). Donors of different ages were randomly distributed across sequencing lanes to avoid experimental bias. Age-related changes in TCR beta repertoire diversity were measured in the study by deep sequencing normalized with unique cDNA molecular identifiers. Findings and caveats that apply to the study as a whole: Compared with the aged group, the long-lived group had more naive CD4+ T cells, fewer expanded clones and increased TCR diversity, a pattern suggesting age selection. Total diversity estimates from one million sequenced T cells were considered lower bounds and underestimates. Because profiling used bulk unsorted PBMCs, naive and antigen-experienced compartments could not be compared conclusively. Observed TCR beta diversity per million T cells fell roughly linearly with age, and a significant reduction was already apparent by age roughly 40. The CMV infection status of donors was not known, potentially confounding age-related changes in expanded clonotypes. The percentage of naive T cells measured by flow cytometry correlated strongly with observed TCR beta diversity.

Details on this clonotype: Its antigen remains unidentified. No base-level quality is on record; no much larger clone is a single base apart.

CDR1 and CDR2, looked up from the germline V gene, are SGHTA and FQGNSA. Including the terminal cysteine and phenylalanine, the CDR3 comprises 17 residues. Of the read, only the CDR3 DNA is kept; its 51 bases are in frame from base 1. The junction carries 21 bases between V and J, which are trimmed by 4 bases and 3 bases respectively. Libraries were prepared through 5' RACE. A second roughly 6 to 11 cycle PCR used a sample-barcoded 5' primer and a J-beta primer mix. A template-switch 5' adaptor carrying 12 random nucleotides introduced a unique molecular identifier onto each TCR beta cDNA molecule. At least 2.5 million CDR3-containing paired-end reads were obtained from each sample. First-strand cDNA was synthesized from all RNA with the Mint cDNA synthesis kit, primed by a TRBC-specific oligonucleotide. After uracil-DNA glycosylase treatment, a first 18-cycle PCR used universal primers M1SS and BC2_uni_R on all cDNA. In the authors' own workflow: Normalization of each sample was performed by random selection of 1 million high-quality reads, each carrying a distinct molecular identifier. Instead of being binned into consensus sequences, reads with shared molecular identifiers were discarded. MiTCR, with a Q25 quality threshold and the strictest error-elimination algorithm, was used for CDR3 identification, clonotype clustering and error correction. A nonparametric unseen species model with Euler transformation was used to estimate lower-bound total TCR beta diversity. TCRdb reran the public reads through fastp at Q25 and MiXCR, keeping productive beta chains. Merged by CDR3 protein, the rows form single entries marked with the most common genes and DNA. What appears here as the V and J calls and clone size reflects TCRdb's work, not the paper's. This sample holds roughly 1.9 million distinct CDR3 sequences; approximately 40% were observed only once. Around 23% of the sample is taken by the ten largest.

Systemically healthy Caucasian individuals from Russia, some 36 in total and aged roughly 6 to 100 years, were included as donors. Each donor gave approximately 9.3 milliliters of peripheral blood, collected into EDTA-treated Vacutainer tubes. Ficoll-Paque density-gradient centrifugation was used to isolate PBMCs, with at least 7 million per sample. Trizol reagent was used to extract total RNA from PBMCs, with at least 6 micrograms per sample. Naive CD45RAhigh/CD27high T cell percentages were measured by flow cytometry on a PBMC aliquot from every donor. What was sequenced was blood. Recombination connected TRBV7-2 to TRBJ1-1; there is no confident call for the D gene. The clonotype was recovered from a human donor in good health. The DNA is TGTGCCAGCAGCTCTTCTCCCACAGATCAAGGTCACACTGAAGCTTTCTTT. The resulting protein is CASSSSPTDQGHTEAFF.